Included here is one T cell receptor beta chain sequence, with context. Antigen: not known. The CDR3 consists of 14 residues. These data originate in a study of blood T cells in healthy people across ages. Study-level background: When template switching was applied, about one barcoded beta molecule was captured per two T cells. General study points: Diversity of TCR beta per million T cells declined in a roughly linear way with age. Not knowing donor CMV status may have confounded expanded clonotype changes.

A second PCR, run for roughly 7 to 11 cycles, used a sample-barcoded 5' primer plus a J-beta primer mix. Each cDNA molecule was tagged by a template-switch adaptor that had 12 random nucleotides. TCRdb called the 5' RACE reads again in MiXCR, with one record for every CDR3 protein. Of around 750,000 distinct CDR3 sequences in the sample, about 48% were seen once. The source is a man at least 80 years old in good health. This rearrangement joins TRBV21-1 to TRBJ2-4. TRBV21-1 is a known pseudogene. The material sequenced was blood. The CDR3 spells CASSKGATGYIQYF. For the CDR3, the DNA is TGTGCCAGCAGCAAAGGAGCAACTGGATACATTCAGTACTTC.